One sample yielded the 9 T cell receptor beta chains listed below, sequenced in a study of post-analysis software for immune sequencing data. The study's findings and limits: TRBV segments more frequent in patients than in controls numbered five and included TRBV5-6, TRBV5-1 and TRBV20-1.

The antigens for these receptors are not known. Presence of unique molecular identifiers characterized the TCR beta cDNA libraries. TCRdb fed the PCR reads into MiXCR, producing one record per CDR3 protein. Altogether some 260,000 distinct CDR3 sequences are present, about 38% being singletons, with the ten largest covering under 5.5%. The sequenced sample consisted of blood. The source is a girl under 18 with multiple sclerosis.

This clonotype has at least ten counts. CDR3: CSAQSFATNEKLFF. The CDR3 DNA reads as TGCAGTGCCCAATCATTCGCAACTAATGAAAAACTGTTTTTT. The J gene is TRBJ1-4, the V gene TRBV20-1; D is ambiguous. CDR1 and CDR2 (germline): DFQATT, SNEGSKA (reference sequence). CDR3 length: 14 residues. With 6 bases removed from V and 0 bases from J, the gap between germline ends came to 11 bases.

The chain has TRBV6-6 and TRBJ1-1; tentatively, D is TRBD1 (5 bases). The CDR3 sequence is 13 residues long. From germline, CDR1 is MNHNY and CDR2 SVGAGI (reference sequence). The ends were cut back, 7 bases at V and 0 bases at J, with 9 bases in the middle. Written as DNA, the CDR3 is TGTGCCAGCACAACAGGCATGAACACTGAAGCTTTCTTT. As protein: CASTTGMNTEAFF.

The V gene is TRBV20-1, the J gene TRBJ2-7; either TRBD1 or TRBD2 may supply D (5 bases each). V was pared by 5 bases and J by 2 bases, with 10 bases between. The CDR3 has 12 residues. Germline values: CDR1 DFQATT, CDR2 SNEGSKA (reference sequence). The CDR3 loop is CSARGRAYEQYF. CDR3 DNA sequence: TGCAGTGCTCGGGGCAGAGCCTACGAGCAGTACTTC.

In the case of this clonotype: Just one base apart from a much larger clone, this may be a read error. The chain employs TRBV15 and TRBJ2-3; D unresolved. This CDR3 contains 17 residues. Trimming removed 3 bases at V and 2 bases at J, with 18 bases between. Germline V gene data show CDR1 as LNHNV and CDR2 as YYDKDF (reference sequence). The CDR3 spells CATSRDDVVGYTDTQYF. CDR3 in DNA: TGTGCCACCAGCAGGGATGACGTAGTGGGGTACACAGATACGCAGTATTTT.

In its sample, this clonotype was seen many times. This chain uses TRBV7-9 with TRBJ1-2, with D perhaps matching TRBD1 (6 bases). This CDR3 region has 15 residues. V lost 5 bases and J lost 0, with 13 bases in between. Germline V gene lookup returns CDR1 SEHNR and CDR2 FQNEAQ (reference sequence). The CDR3: CASSPRRGANYGYTF. The DNA of the CDR3 is TGTGCCAGCAGCCCCCGCAGGGGAGCTAACTATGGCTACACCTTC.

Many counts were recorded for this clonotype. V and J are TRBV20-1 and TRBJ2-1; D possibly corresponds to TRBD2 (6 bases). Trimming removed 5 bases at V and 4 bases at J, with 12 bases between. Germline assignment: CDR1 DFQATT and CDR2 SNEGSKA (reference sequence). This CDR3 spans 13 amino acids. The CDR3 sequence: CSAGGAQYNEQFF. Here the CDR3 DNA reads TGCAGTGCTGGCGGGGCGCAGTACAATGAGCAGTTCTTC.

V is TRBV3-1 and J is TRBJ2-1, with no clear D. Germline lookup yields CDR1 LGHDT and CDR2 YNNKEL (reference sequence). This CDR3 has 13 amino acids. Trimming removed 1 base at V and 7 bases at J, with 8 bases between. CDR3 sequence reads: CASSQGNKNEQFF. In DNA form, the CDR3 reads TGTGCCAGCAGCCAAGGTAACAAGAATGAGCAGTTCTTC.

The chain uses TRBV12-3 or TRBV12-4 and TRBJ1-2; tentatively, D is TRBD1 (5 bases). The length of the CDR3 is 13 residues. V was clipped by 1 base and J by 4 bases, with 7 bases between them. The CDR3 protein is CASSLGGLYGYTF. The CDR3 DNA sequence: TGTGCCAGCAGTTTAGGGGGACTCTATGGCTACACCTTC.

As to this clonotype: A much larger clone sits a single nucleotide away, making a read error possible. The chain combines TRBV4-1 with TRBJ2-7, with a tentative D call TRBD1 (5 bases). V shed 3 bases and J shed 7 bases, with 22 bases lying between them. The CDR3 runs 16 residues. The germline V gene has CDR1 MGHRA and CDR2 YSYEKL. CDR3 coding DNA: TGCGCCAGCAGCCACCCCAGGGAAAACTCCTACAATGAGCAGTACTTC. As protein: CASSHPRENSYNEQYF.